This T cell receptor beta chain appears in the sequencing data of a study of OX40 agonist ivuxolimab in advanced cancers. The CDR3 loop spans 14 amino acids. V lost 7 bases and J lost 0; bases outside the gene matches: 8. Germline lookup yields CDR1 SQVTM and CDR2 ANQGSEA. Here immunoSEQ multiplex PCR was the method, and the copy in TCRdb shows in-frame clones only, minus some. The repertoire has more than 50,000 clones, about nine tenths of them found once; the top ten carry under 20%. This sample comprised CD4+ or CD8+ T cells sorted from blood, obtained in a trial of the OX40 agonist ivuxolimab. The sequence came from an adult with an advanced solid tumor such as melanoma, head and neck, liver or kidney cancer. The rearrangement joins TRBV29-1 to TRBJ1-2; 7 positions match TRBD1. CDR3 bases: TGCAGCGGAATCACAGGGGCTCCTAACTATGGCTACACCTTC. Protein: CSGITGAPNYGYTF.